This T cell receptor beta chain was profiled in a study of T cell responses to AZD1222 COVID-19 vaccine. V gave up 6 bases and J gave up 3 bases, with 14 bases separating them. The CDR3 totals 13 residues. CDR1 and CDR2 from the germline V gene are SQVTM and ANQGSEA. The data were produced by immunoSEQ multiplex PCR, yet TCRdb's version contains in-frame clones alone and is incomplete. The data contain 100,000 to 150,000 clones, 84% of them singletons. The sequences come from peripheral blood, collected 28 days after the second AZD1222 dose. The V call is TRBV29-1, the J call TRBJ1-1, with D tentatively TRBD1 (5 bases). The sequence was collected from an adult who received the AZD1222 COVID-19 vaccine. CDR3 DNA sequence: TGCAGCGTAGGTGAAGGGGTTGACACTGAAGCTTTCTTT. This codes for CSVGEGVDTEAFF.